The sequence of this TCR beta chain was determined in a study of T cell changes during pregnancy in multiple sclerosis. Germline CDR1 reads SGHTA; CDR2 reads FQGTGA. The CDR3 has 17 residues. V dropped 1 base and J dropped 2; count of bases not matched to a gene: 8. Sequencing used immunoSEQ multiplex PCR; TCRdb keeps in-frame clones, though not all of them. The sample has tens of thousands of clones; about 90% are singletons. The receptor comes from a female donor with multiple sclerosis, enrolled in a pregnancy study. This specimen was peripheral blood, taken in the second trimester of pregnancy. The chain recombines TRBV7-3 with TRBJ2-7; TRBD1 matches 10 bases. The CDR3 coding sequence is TGTGCCAGCAGCTTAATGGGGACGGGACAGGGGCCCTACGAGCAGTACTTC. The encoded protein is CASSLMGTGQGPYEQYF.